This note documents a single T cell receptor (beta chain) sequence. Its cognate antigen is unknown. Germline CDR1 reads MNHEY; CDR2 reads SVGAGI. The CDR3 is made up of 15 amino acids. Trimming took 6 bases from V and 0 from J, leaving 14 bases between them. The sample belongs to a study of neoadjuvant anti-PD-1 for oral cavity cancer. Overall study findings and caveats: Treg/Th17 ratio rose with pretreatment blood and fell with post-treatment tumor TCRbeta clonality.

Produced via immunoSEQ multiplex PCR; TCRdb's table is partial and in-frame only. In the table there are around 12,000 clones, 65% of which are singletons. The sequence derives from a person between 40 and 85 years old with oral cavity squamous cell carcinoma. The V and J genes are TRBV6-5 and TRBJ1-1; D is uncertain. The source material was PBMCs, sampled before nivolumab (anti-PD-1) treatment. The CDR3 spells CASSIGQSMNTEAFF. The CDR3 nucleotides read TGTGCCAGCAGCATTGGTCAGAGCATGAACACTGAAGCTTTCTTT.